The T cell receptor beta chain described here comes from a study of cytotoxic CD8 clonotypes in ibrutinib-treated CLL. Profiling relied on immunoSEQ multiplex PCR, and the TCRdb table lists in-frame clones only, not all of them. This sample has under 150,000 clones, with around 93% found just once. Germline CDR1 and CDR2: MDHEN and SYDVKM. Between the trimmed V and J ends, which lost 8 bases and 3 bases, there was a span of 14 bases. This CDR3 comprises 14 residues. The V gene is TRBV28, the J gene TRBJ1-5, with a tentative D call TRBD1 (6 bases). The sample in question was PBMCs, obtained after 12 months of ibrutinib treatment. This receptor was obtained from a human donor with chronic lymphocytic leukemia. The CDR3 DNA follows: TGTGCCAGCCACCGTACAGGGACCAATCAGCCCCAGCATTTT. This gives the protein CASHRTGTNQPQHF.